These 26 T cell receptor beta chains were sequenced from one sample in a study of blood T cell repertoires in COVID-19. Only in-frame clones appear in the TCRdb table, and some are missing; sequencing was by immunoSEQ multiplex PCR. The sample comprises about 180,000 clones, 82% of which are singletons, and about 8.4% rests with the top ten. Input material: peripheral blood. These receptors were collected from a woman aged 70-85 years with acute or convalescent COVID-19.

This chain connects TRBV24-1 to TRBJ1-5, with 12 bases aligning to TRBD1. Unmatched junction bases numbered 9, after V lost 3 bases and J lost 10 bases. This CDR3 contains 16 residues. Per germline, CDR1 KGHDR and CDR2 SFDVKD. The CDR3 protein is CATSDPGQGAGGPQHF. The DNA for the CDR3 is TGTGCCACCAGTGATCCGGGACAGGGGGCGGGAGGACCCCAGCATTTT.

CDR3 in amino acids: CASIRDNLNTEAFF. The DNA for the CDR3 is TGCGCCAGCATCAGGGACAACTTGAACACTGAAGCTTTCTTT. V usage is TRBV5-1 and J usage is TRBJ1-1; maybe TRBD1 (6 bases). Germline V gives CDR1 SGHRS, CDR2 YFSETQ. This CDR3 comprises 14 residues. V lost 6 bases to trimming and J lost 0 bases, with 12 bases between them.

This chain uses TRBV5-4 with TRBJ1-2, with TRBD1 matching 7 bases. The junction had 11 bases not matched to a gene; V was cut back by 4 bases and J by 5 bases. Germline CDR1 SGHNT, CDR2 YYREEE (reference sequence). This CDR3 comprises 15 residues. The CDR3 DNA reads TGTGCCAGCAGCCCCGCTGGACAGGCCACTTATGGCTACACCTTC. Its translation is CASSPAGQATYGYTF.

The CDR3 DNA follows: TGTGCCAGCAGTCTCGGGACAGCCTACGAGCAGTACTTC. Translation gives CASSLGTAYEQYF. The gene calls are TRBV28 and TRBJ2-7; 7 bases line up with TRBD1. The CDR3 contains 13 residues. Per the germline V gene, CDR1 is MDHEN and CDR2 is SYDVKM. Germline trimming cut 5 bases from V and 2 bases from J; bases unmatched to any gene: 3.

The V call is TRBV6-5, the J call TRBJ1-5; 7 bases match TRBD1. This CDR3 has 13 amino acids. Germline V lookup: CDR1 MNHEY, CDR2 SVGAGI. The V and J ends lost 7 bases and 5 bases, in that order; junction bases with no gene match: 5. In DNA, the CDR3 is TGTGCCAGCAAGATTGACAGGGATCAGCCCCAGCATTTT. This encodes CASKIDRDQPQHF.

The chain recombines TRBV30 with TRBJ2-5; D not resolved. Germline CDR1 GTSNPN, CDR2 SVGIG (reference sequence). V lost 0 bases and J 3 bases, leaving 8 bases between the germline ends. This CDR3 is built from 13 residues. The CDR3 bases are TGTGCCTGGAGTGTACTAACTAAAGAGACCCAGTACTTC. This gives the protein CAWSVLTKETQYF.

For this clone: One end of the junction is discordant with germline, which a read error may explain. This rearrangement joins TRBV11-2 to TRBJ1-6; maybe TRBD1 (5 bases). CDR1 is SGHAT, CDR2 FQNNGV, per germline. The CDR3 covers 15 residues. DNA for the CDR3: TGTGCCAGCAACTTAGGAGTAACAGGTCGATCACCCCTCCACTTT. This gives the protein CASNLGVTGRSPLHF. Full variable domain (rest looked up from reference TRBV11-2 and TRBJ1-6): EAGVAQSPRYKIIEKRQSVAFWCNPISGHATLYWYQQILGQGPKLLIQFQNNGVVDDSQLPKDRFSAERLKGVDSTLKIQPAKLEDSAVYLCASNLGVTGRSPLHFGNGTRLTVT.

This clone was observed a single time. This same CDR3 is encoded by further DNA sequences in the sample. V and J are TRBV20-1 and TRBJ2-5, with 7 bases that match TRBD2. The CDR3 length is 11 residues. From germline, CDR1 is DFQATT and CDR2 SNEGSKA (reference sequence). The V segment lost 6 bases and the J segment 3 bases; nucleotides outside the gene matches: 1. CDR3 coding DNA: TGCAGTGCCAGCGGGGAAGAGACCCAGTACTTC. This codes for CSASGEETQYF.

CDR3 DNA sequence: TGTGCCAGCAGCGTAGGGACAGGGGGCGTCTACGAGCAGTACTTC. Protein product: CASSVGTGGVYEQYF. J is TRBJ2-7 and V is TRBV9; the match to TRBD1 covers 11 bases. J was trimmed by 3 bases and V by 0 bases; bases with no gene match: 2. Germline V gene data show CDR1 as SGDLS and CDR2 as YYNGEE. The CDR3 spans 15 residues.

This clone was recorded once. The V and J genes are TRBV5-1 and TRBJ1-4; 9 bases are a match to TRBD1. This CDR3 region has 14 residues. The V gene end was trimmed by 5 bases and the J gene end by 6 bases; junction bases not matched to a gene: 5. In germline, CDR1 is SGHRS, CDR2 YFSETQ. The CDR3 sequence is CASSQGQGYEKLFF. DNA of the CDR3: TGCGCCAGCAGTCAGGGACAGGGTTATGAAAAACTGTTTTTT.

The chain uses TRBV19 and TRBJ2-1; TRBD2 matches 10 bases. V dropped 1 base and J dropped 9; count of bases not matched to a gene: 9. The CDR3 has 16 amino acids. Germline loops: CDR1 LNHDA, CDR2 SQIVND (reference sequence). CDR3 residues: CASSIGTSGGAGEQFF. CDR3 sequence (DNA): TGTGCCAGTAGTATAGGGACTAGCGGAGGGGCGGGTGAGCAGTTCTTC.

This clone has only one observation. CDR3 residues: CASRPTGVGYTF. The CDR3 nucleotides are TGTGCCAGCAGGCCCACGGGGGTTGGCTACACCTTC. This chain uses TRBV28 with TRBJ1-2; D perhaps matches TRBD1 (5 bases). This CDR3 region has 12 residues. In germline, CDR1 is MDHEN, CDR2 SYDVKM. Trimming pared 6 bases from V and 7 bases from J, leaving 12 bases between.

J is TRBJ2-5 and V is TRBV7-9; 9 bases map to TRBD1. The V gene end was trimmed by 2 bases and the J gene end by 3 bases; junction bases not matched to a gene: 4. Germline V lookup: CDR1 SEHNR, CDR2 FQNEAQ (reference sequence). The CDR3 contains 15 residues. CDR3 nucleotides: TGTGCCAGCAGCTTAACAGGGGGCTTGGAAGAGACCCAGTACTTC. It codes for CASSLTGGLEETQYF.

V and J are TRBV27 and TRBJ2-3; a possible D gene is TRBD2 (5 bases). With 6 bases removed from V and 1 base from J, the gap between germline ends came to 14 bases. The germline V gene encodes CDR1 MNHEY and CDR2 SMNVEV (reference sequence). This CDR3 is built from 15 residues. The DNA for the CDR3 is TGTGCCAGCAGCCCTAGCATCGTTCGCACAGATACGCAGTATTTT. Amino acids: CASSPSIVRTDTQYF.

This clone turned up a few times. The CDR3 DNA reads TGTGCCAGCAGTTTAGACAGGGGGGATCAGCCCCAGCATTTT. This encodes CASSLDRGDQPQHF. The chain couples TRBV28 to TRBJ1-5; the match to TRBD1 covers 9 bases. The germline gives CDR1 MDHEN, CDR2 SYDVKM. J was trimmed by 5 bases and V by 2 bases; bases with no gene match: 1. The CDR3 runs to 14 residues. Full variable domain (outside the CDR3, taken from reference TRBV28 and TRBJ1-5): DVKVTQSSRYLVKRTGEKVFLECVQDMDHENMFWYRQDPGLGLRLIYFSYDVKMKEKGDIPEGYSVSREKKERFSLILESASTNQTSMYLCASSLDRGDQPQHFGDGTRLSIL.

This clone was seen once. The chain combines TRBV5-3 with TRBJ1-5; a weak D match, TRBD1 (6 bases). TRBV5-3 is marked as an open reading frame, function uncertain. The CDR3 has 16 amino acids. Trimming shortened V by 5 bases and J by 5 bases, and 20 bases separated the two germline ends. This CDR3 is CARRRKPGHLDQPQHF. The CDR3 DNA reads TGTGCCAGAAGACGAAAACCGGGACACTTGGATCAGCCCCAGCATTTT.

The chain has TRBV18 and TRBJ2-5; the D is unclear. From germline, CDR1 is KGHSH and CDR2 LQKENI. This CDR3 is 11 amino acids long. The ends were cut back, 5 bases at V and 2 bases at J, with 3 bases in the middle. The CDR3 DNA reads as TGTGCCAGCTCATCTCAAGAGACCCAGTACTTC. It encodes CASSSQETQYF.

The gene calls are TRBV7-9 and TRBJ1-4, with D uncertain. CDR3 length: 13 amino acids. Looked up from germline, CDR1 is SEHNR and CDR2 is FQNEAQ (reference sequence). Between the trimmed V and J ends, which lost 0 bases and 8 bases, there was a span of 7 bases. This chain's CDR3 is CASSLAREEKLFF. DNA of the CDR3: TGTGCCAGCAGCTTAGCGCGGGAGGAAAAACTGTTTTTT.

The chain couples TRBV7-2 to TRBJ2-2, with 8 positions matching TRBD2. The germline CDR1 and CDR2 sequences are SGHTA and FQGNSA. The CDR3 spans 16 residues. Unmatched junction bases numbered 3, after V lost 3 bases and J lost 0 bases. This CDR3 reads CASSLLAGPNTGELFF. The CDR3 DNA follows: TGTGCCAGCAGCTTGTTAGCGGGGCCGAACACCGGGGAGCTGTTTTTT.

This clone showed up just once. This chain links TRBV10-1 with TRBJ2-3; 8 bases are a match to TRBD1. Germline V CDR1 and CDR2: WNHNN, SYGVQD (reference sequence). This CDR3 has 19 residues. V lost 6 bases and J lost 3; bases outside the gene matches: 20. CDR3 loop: CASSPGTGWTPRVTDTQYF. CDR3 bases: TGCGCCAGCAGCCCCGGGACAGGATGGACTCCCAGGGTAACAGATACGCAGTATTTT.

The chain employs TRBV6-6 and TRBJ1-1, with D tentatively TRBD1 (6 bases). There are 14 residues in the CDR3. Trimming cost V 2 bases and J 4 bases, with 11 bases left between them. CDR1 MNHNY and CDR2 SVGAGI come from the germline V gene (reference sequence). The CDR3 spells CASSYRGGGTEAFF. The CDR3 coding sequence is TGTGCCAGCAGTTACCGGGGAGGGGGCACTGAAGCTTTCTTT.

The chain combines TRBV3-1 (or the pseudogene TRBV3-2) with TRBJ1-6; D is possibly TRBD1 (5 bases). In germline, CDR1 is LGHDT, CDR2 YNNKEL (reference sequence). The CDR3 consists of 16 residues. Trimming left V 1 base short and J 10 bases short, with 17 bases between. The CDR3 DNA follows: TGTGCCAGCAGCCAAGTGCCCATCAGGGTAAGCTCACCCCTCCACTTT. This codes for CASSQVPIRVSSPLHF.

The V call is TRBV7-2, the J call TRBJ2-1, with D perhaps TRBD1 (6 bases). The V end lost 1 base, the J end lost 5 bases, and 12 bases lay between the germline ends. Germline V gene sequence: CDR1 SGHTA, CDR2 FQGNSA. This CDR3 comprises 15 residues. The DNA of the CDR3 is TGTGCCAGCAGCTTAGAGACAGGTTATAACAATGAGCAGTTCTTC. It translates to CASSLETGYNNEQFF.

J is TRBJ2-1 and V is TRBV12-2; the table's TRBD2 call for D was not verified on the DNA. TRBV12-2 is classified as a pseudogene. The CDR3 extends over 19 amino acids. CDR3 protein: CASRFLGFSRRERYNEQFF. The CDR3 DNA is TGTGCAAGTCGCTTCTTAGGATTTTCCCGAAGGGAGCGATACAATGAGCAGTTCTTC.

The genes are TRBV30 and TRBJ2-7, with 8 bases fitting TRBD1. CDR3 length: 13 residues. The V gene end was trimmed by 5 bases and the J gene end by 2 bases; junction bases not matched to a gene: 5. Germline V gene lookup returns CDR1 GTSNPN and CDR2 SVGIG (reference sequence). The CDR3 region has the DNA TGTGCCTGGGCTCACAGGGGGACCTACGAGCAGTACTTC. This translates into CAWAHRGTYEQYF.

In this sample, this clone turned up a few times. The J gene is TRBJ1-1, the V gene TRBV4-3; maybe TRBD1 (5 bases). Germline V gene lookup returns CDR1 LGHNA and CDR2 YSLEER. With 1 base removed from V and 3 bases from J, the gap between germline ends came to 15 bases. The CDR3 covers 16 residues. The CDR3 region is CASSQVGGKVDTEAFF. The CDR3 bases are TGCGCCAGCAGCCAAGTCGGGGGTAAAGTGGACACTGAAGCTTTCTTT.